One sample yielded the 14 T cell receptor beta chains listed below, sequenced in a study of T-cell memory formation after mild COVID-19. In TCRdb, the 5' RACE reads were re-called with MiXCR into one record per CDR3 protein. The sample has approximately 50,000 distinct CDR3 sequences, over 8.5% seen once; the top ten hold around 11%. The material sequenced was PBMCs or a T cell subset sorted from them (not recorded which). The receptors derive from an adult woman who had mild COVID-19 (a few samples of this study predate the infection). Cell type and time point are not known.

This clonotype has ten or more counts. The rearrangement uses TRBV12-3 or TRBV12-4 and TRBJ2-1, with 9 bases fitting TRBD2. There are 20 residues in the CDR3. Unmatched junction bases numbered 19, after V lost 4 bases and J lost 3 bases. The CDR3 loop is CASSSHSGGTLYKVYNEQFF. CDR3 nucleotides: TGTGCCAGCAGTTCACATAGCGGGGGTACACTATATAAAGTCTACAATGAGCAGTTCTTC.

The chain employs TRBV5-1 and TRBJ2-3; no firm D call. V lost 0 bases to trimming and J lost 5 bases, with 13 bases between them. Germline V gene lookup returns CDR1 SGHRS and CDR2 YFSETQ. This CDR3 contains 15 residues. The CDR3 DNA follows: TGCGCCAGCAGCTTGGCGTCAGGCCCACAAGATACGCAGTATTTT. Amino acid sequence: CASSLASGPQDTQYF.

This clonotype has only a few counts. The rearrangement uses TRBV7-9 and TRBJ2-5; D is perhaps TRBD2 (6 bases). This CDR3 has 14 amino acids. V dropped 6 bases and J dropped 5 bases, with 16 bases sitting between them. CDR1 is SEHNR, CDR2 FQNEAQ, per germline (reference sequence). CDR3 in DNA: TGTGCCAGCAGGGGTCAGGAGGGCGGGGAGACCCAGTACTTC. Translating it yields CASRGQEGGETQYF.

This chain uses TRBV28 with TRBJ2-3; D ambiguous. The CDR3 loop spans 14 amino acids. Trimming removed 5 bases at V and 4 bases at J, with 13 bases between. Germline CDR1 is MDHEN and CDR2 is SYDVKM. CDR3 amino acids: CASSPWVSADTQYF. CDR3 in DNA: TGTGCCAGCAGTCCATGGGTATCTGCAGATACGCAGTATTTT.

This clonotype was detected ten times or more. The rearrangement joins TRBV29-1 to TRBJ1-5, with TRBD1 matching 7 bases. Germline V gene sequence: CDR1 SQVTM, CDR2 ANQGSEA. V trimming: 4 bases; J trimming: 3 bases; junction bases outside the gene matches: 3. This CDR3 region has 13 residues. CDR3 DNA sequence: TGCAGCGTTGGACAGGGAACCAATCAGCCCCAGCATTTT. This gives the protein CSVGQGTNQPQHF.

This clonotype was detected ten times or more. The CDR3 is CASSDSGGPQETQYF. CDR3 DNA sequence: TGTGCCAGCAGTGACTCAGGGGGACCACAAGAGACCCAGTACTTC. The chain is built from TRBV6-4 and TRBJ2-5, with D possibly being TRBD1 (6 bases). Trimming shortened V by 0 bases and J by 2 bases, and 10 bases separated the two germline ends. Germline V CDR1 and CDR2: MRHNA, SNTAGT. The CDR3 has 15 residues.

CDR3 DNA: TGTGCCACCAGTGACTCTAACAGGGCCCCTGGCACAGATACGCAGTATTTT. This gives the protein CATSDSNRAPGTDTQYF. The rearrangement uses TRBV24-1 and TRBJ2-3, with D perhaps TRBD1 (6 bases). CDR3 length: 17 residues. The germline V gene encodes CDR1 KGHDR and CDR2 SFDVKD. V shed 4 bases and J shed 1 base, with 17 bases lying between them.

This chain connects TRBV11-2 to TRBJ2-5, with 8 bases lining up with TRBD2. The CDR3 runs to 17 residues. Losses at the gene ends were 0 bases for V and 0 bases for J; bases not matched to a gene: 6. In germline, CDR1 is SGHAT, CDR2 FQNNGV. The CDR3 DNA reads TGTGCCAGCAGCTTAGATTCTGCGCGGGGGGACCAAGAGACCCAGTACTTC. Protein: CASSLDSARGDQETQYF.

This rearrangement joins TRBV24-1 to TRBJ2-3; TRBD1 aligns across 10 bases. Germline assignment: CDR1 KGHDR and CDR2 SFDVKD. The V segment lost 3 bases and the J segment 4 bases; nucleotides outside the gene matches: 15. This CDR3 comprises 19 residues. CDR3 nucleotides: TGTGCCACCAGTGATCGGACAGGGGGGACGGTTGGCCGATCAGATACGCAGTATTTT. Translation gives CATSDRTGGTVGRSDTQYF.

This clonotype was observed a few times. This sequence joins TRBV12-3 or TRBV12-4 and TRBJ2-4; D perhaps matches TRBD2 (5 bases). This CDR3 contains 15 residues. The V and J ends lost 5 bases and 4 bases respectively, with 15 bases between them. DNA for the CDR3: TGTGCCAGCAGTGTGAACAGCGGAATGAAAAACATTCAGTACTTC. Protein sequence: CASSVNSGMKNIQYF.

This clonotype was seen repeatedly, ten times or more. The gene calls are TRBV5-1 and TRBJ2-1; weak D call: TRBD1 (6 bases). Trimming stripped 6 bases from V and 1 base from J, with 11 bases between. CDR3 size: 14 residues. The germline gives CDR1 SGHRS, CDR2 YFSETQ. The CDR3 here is CASNRDTSYNEQFF. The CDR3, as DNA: TGCGCCAGCAATCGGGACACGTCCTACAATGAGCAGTTCTTC.

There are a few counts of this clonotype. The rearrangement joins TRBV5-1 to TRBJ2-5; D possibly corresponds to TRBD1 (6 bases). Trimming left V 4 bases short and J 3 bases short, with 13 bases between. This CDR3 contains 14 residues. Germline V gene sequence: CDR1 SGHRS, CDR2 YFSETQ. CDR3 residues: CASSREGQKETQYF. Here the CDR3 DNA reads TGCGCCAGCAGCAGAGAAGGACAGAAAGAGACCCAGTACTTC.

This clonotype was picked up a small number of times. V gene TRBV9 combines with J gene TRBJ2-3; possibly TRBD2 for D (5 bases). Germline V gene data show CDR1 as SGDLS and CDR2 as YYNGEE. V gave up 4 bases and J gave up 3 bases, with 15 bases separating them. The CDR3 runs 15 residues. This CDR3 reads CASSSRPRTTDTQYF. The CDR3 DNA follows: TGTGCCAGCAGCTCGCGACCAAGGACTACAGATACGCAGTATTTT. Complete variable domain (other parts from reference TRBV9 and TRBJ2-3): DSGVTQTPKHLITATGQRVTLRCSPRSGDLSVYWYQQSLDQGLQFLIQYYNGEERAKGNILERFSAQQFPDLHSELNLSSLELGDSALYFCASSSRPRTTDTQYFGPGTRLTVL.

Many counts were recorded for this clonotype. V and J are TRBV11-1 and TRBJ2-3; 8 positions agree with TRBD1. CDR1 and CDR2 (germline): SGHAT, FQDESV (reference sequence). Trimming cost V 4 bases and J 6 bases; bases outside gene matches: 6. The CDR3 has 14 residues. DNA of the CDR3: TGTGCCAGCAGCTCCCACAGGGGGTCCGATACGCAGTATTTT. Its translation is CASSSHRGSDTQYF.